Included here is one T cell receptor (beta chain) sequence, with context. The sample is drawn from a study of cytomegalovirus exposure and HLA in healthy donors. J gave up 1 base and V 1 base, and 6 bases lay outside the gene matches. The CDR3 length is 16 residues. CDR1 is SGHDT, CDR2 YYEEEE, per germline. Method: immunoSEQ multiplex PCR; TCRdb's copy keeps in-frame clones and lacks some. This table holds about 64,000 clones, about 89% found once. Material: PBMCs. The clonotype originates from a woman aged 18-30 years in good health and CMV-seronegative. This sequence joins TRBV5-6 and TRBJ2-3; 7 positions match TRBD2. The CDR3 loop is CASSLWGTIRTDTQYF. The CDR3 nucleotides are TGTGCCAGCAGCTTGTGGGGGACTATCCGCACAGATACGCAGTATTTT.